The clone carrying this TCR beta chain was observed at least ten times. Its target is not known. This sample was included in a study of CD8 T cells in ankylosing spondylitis. Study observations and caveats: Disease-linked clones reportedly showed significant enrichment in matched ankylosing spondylitis synovial fluid. Roughly eight highly homologous variants formed a TCR beta motif that appeared characteristic of ankylosing spondylitis blood. Previously reported in reactive arthritis synovial fluid and blood were some of the motif variants. Disease-linked clones displayed a CD8+ phenotype and appeared relatively rarely in peripheral blood.

Per the germline V gene, CDR1 is LGHNA and CDR2 is YNFKEQ. There are 14 residues in the CDR3. Trimming left V 4 bases short and J 6 bases short, with 14 bases between. Via MiXCR, TCRdb re-called the 5' RACE reads, giving one row per CDR3 protein. This sample has 39,000 or so distinct CDR3 sequences; around 10% occur once, and the top ten carry 15% to 20%. The receptor was isolated from a male donor with ankylosing spondylitis or in good health (not recorded which). The sample consisted of blood, either unsorted or a sorted T cell fraction (not recorded which). J is TRBJ2-3 and V is TRBV4-2, with D perhaps matching TRBD2 (5 bases). The CDR3, as DNA: TGTGCCAGCAGCCGGAAGGACTTGAGCGATACGCAGTATTTT. Translated, it gives CASSRKDLSDTQYF.